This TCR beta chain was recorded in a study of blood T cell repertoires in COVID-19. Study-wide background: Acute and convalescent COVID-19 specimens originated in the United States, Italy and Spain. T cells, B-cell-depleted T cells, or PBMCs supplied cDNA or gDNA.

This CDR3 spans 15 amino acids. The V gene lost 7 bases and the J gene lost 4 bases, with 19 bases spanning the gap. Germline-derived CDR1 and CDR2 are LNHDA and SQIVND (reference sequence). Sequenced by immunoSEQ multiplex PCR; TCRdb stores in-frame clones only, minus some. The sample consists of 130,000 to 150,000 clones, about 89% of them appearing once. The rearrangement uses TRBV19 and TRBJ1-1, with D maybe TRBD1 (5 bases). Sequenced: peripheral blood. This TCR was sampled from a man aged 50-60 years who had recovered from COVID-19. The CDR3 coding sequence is TGTGCCAGTAAACCTCAGGGTCGTGGCGTCACTGAAGCTTTCTTT. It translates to CASKPQGRGVTEAFF.